These 10 T cell receptor beta chains were all obtained from the same sample, sequenced in a study of cytomegalovirus exposure and HLA in healthy donors. Primers included in the PCR were 60 Vbeta and 13 Jbeta primers. Some clones are missing from TCRdb's copy, which holds only in-frame ones; the method was immunoSEQ multiplex PCR. The profile shows some 130,000 clones, roughly three quarters of them singletons. Specimen: PBMCs. The receptors were sampled from a man aged 25-45 years in good health and CMV-seronegative.

V usage is TRBV4-1 and J usage is TRBJ2-3; 8 bases are shared with TRBD2. The CDR3 length is 18 residues. The V gene end was trimmed by 0 bases and the J gene end by 4 bases; junction bases not matched to a gene: 12. Germline V gene data show CDR1 as MGHRA and CDR2 as YSYEKL. The CDR3: CASSQEDFRGRLPDTQYF. As DNA, the CDR3 is TGCGCCAGCAGCCAAGAAGATTTTCGCGGGAGGTTGCCAGATACGCAGTATTTT.

This chain uses TRBV6-1 with TRBJ2-3, with D perhaps matching TRBD2 (6 bases). Germline V gene data show CDR1 as MNHNS and CDR2 as SASEGT. This CDR3 has 14 residues. Deletions cut 6 bases from V and 3 bases from J, with 13 bases between. CDR3 loop: CASSLEGRTDTQYF. CDR3 DNA sequence: TGTGCCAGCAGCTTGGAGGGCCGGACAGATACGCAGTATTTT.

This clone came up a few times. The chain is built from TRBV7-9 and TRBJ1-5, with TRBD1 matching 7 bases. The V gene's germline CDR1 is SEHNR and CDR2 FQNEAQ (reference sequence). J was trimmed by 3 bases and V by 5 bases; bases with no gene match: 7. There are 15 residues in the CDR3. CDR3 DNA: TGTGCCAGCAGCCCTCGGGACAGCCCCAATCAGCCCCAGCATTTT. Its protein is CASSPRDSPNQPQHF.

In its sample, this clone was seen once. The CDR3 coding sequence is TGTGCCAGTAGTATAGTCTCGGGAGGGCCTGGCGAGCAGTACTTC. Protein: CASSIVSGGPGEQYF. The chain is built from TRBV19 and TRBJ2-7; 8 bases agree with TRBD2. Germline V gene sequence: CDR1 LNHDA, CDR2 SQIVND (reference sequence). V trimming: 1 base; J trimming: 6 bases; junction bases outside the gene matches: 8. The CDR3 is made up of 15 amino acids.

In nucleotides, the CDR3 is TGCGCCAGCAGCCGGCAGACGGAGGGACAGGGATTCTCCTACGAGCAGTACTTC. Translating gives CASSRQTEGQGFSYEQYF. The V call is TRBV4-1, the J call TRBJ2-7; 9 bases fit TRBD1. CDR3 length: 18 residues. From germline, CDR1 is MGHRA and CDR2 YSYEKL. Germline trimming cut 4 bases from V and 0 bases from J; bases unmatched to any gene: 13.

This clone was seen a few times. The genes are TRBV6-6 and TRBJ1-5, with D perhaps matching TRBD1 (6 bases). Germline assignment: CDR1 MNHNY and CDR2 SVGAGI (reference sequence). The CDR3 covers 15 residues. Trimming shortened V by 2 bases and J by 3 bases, and 11 bases separated the two germline ends. The CDR3 DNA reads TGTGCCAGCAGTTACCTCGGGACACCCAATCAGCCCCAGCATTTT. Amino acid sequence: CASSYLGTPNQPQHF.

This clone appeared once. This chain links TRBV19 with TRBJ2-7, with 9 bases that match TRBD2. Germline trimming cut 5 bases from V and 9 bases from J; bases unmatched to any gene: 14. The CDR3 is 15 residues long. Per germline, CDR1 LNHDA and CDR2 SQIVND (reference sequence). The CDR3 region is CASSAPGLAGEGQYF. CDR3 bases: TGTGCCAGTAGTGCGCCGGGACTAGCAGGAGAGGGGCAGTACTTC.

This clone was picked up a small number of times. V is TRBV7-8 and J is TRBJ2-1, with D maybe TRBD2 (6 bases). V gave up 3 bases and J gave up 9 bases, with 15 bases separating them. The CDR3 loop spans 14 amino acids. The germline V gene encodes CDR1 SGHVS and CDR2 FQNEAQ. CDR3: CASSFQNRETEQFF. CDR3 DNA sequence: TGTGCCAGCAGCTTCCAGAACCGGGAGACTGAGCAGTTCTTC.

The table lists this clone with a few counts. Written as DNA, the CDR3 is TGTGCCTGGAGTGTAACCGGGGGTAGGGGCACCGGGGAGCTGTTTTTT. The encoded protein is CAWSVTGGRGTGELFF. V and J are TRBV30 and TRBJ2-2; D perhaps matches TRBD2 (6 bases). V shed 0 bases and J shed 4 bases, with 15 bases lying between them. There are 16 residues in the CDR3. In germline, CDR1 is GTSNPN, CDR2 SVGIG (reference sequence).

This chain links TRBV10-2 with TRBJ2-7; TRBD2 agrees at 12 bases. V lost 3 bases and J lost 0; bases outside the gene matches: 6. Germline loops: CDR1 WSHSY, CDR2 SAAADI. CDR3 length equals 17 residues. This CDR3 is CASSETSGGYSSYEQYF. The CDR3 DNA reads as TGCGCCAGCAGTGAAACTAGCGGGGGGTACAGCTCCTACGAGCAGTACTTC.